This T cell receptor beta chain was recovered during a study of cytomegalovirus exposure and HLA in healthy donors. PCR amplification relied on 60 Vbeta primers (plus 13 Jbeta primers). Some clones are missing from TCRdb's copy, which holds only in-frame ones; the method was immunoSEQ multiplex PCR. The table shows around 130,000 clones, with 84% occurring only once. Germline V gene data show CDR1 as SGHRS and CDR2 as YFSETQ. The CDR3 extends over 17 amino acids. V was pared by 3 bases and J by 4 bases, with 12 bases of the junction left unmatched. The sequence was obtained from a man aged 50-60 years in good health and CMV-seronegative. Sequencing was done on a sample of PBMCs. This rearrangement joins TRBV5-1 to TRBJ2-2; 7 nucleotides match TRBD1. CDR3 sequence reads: CASSSTDRDSSTGELFF. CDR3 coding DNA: TGCGCCAGCAGCTCCACCGACAGGGATAGCTCCACCGGGGAGCTGTTTTTT.